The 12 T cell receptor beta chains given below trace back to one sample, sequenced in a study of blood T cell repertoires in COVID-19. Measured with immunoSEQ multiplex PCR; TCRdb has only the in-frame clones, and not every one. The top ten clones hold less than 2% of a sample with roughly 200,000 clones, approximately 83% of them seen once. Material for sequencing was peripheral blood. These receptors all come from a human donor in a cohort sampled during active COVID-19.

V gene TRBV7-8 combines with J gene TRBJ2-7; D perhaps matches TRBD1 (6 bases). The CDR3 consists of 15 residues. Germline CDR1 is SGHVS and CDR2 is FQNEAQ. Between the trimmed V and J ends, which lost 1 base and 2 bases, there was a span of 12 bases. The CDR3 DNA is TGTGCCAGCAGCTTAGAACGGTCAGGGGCCTACGAGCAGTACTTC. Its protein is CASSLERSGAYEQYF.

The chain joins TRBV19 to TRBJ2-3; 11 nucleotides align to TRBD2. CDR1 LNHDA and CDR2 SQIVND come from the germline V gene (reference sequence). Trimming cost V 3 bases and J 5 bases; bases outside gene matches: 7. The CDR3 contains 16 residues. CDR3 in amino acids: CASSIQLAGVRDTQYF. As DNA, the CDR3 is TGTGCCAGTAGTATCCAACTAGCGGGAGTTAGAGATACGCAGTATTTT.

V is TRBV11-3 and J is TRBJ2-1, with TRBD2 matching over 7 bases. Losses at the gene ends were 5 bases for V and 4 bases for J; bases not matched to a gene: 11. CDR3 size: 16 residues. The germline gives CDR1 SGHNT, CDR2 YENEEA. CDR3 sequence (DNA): TGTGCCAGCAGCCCCCCGGGCCAGCGGGGTTACAATGAGCAGTTCTTC. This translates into CASSPPGQRGYNEQFF. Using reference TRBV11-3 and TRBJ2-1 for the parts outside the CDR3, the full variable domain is EAGVVQSPRYKIIEKKQPVAFWCNPISGHNTLYWYLQNLGQGPELLIRYENEEAVDDSQLPKDRFSAERLKGVDSTLKIQPAELGDSAVYLCASSPPGQRGYNEQFFGPGTRLTVL.

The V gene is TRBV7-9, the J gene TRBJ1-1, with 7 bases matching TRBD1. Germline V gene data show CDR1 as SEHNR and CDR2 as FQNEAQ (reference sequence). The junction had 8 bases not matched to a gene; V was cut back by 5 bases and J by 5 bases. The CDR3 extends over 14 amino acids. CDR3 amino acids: CASSPGQKGTEAFF. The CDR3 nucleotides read TGTGCCAGCAGCCCGGGACAGAAGGGAACTGAAGCTTTCTTT.

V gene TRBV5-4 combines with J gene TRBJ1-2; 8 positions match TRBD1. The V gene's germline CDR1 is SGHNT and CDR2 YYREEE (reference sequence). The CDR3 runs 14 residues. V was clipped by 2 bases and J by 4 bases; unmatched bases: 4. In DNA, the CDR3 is TGTGCCAGCAGCTTCCGGGACAGGCTCTATGGCTACACCTTC. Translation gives CASSFRDRLYGYTF.

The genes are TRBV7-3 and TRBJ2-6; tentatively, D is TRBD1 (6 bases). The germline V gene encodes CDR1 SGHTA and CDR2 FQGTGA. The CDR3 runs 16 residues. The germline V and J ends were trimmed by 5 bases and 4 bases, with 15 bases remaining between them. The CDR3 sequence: CASSHPQGTGANVLTF. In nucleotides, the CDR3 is TGTGCCAGCAGCCACCCACAGGGAACCGGGGCCAACGTCCTGACTTTC.

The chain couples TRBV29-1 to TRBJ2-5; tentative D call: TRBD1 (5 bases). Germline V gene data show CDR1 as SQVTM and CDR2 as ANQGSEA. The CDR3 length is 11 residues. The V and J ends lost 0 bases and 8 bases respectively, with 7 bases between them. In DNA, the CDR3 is TGCAGCGTTGAAGAGCAGGGTACCCAGTACTTC. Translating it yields CSVEEQGTQYF. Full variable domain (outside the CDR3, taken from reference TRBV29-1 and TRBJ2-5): SAVISQKPSRDICQRGTSLTIQCQVDSQVTMMFWYRQQPGQSLTLIATANQGSEATYESGFVIDKFPISRPNLTFSTLTVSNMSPEDSSIYLCSVEEQGTQYFGPGTRLLVL.

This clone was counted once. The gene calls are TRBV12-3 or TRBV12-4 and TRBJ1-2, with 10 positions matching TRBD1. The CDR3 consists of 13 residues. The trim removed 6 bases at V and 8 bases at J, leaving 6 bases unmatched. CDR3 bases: TGTGCCAGCAGCTGGGGACAGGGGAGGGGCTACACCTTC. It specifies CASSWGQGRGYTF.

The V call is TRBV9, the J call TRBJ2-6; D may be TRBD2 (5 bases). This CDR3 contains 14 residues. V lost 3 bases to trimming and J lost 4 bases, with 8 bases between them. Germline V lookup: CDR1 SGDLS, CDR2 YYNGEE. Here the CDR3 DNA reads TGTGCCAGCAGCGGACTACAGGGGGCCAACGTCCTGACTTTC. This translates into CASSGLQGANVLTF.

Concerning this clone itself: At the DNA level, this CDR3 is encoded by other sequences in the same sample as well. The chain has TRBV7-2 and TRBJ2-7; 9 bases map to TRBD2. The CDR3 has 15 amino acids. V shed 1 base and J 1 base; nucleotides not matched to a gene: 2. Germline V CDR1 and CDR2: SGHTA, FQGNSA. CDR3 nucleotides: TGTGCCAGCAGCTTAGGGGGACTAGCATCCTACGAGCAGTACTTC. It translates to CASSLGGLASYEQYF.

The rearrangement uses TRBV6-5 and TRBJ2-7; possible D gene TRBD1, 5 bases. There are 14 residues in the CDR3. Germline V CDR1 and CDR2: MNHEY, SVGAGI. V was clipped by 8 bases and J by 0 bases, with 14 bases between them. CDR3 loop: CASDRQGSSYEQYF. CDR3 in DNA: TGTGCCAGCGACCGGCAGGGTTCCTCCTACGAGCAGTACTTC.

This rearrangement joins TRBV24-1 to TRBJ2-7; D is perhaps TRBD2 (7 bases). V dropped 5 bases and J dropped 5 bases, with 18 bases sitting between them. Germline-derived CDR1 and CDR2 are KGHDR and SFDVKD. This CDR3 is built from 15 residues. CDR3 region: CATSGGGQGRDEQYF. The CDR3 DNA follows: TGTGCCACCAGTGGCGGGGGCCAGGGTAGGGACGAGCAGTACTTC.